These T cell receptor beta chains were read from a single sample in a study of identifying expanded T cells in peripheral blood. Repertoires were generated with immunoSEQ multiplex PCR, while TCRdb's copy carries only in-frame clones and drops some. The table has 100,000 to 150,000 clones, around four fifths seen once; the top ten hold around 3.3%. Sequencing was done on a sample of blood. Receptors originate from a person aged 18 to 75 in good health. CDR3s include the opening cysteine and the closing phenylalanine or tryptophan. Each record gives: V gene, clone size, J gene, D gene, CDR3 DNA, CDR3 protein. D genes are given only for firm matches. Where a row states a size, it is once, few, many or the class of an expanded clone; other rows omit it.

v_gene: TRBV7-8; abundance: NA; j_gene: TRBJ1-2; d_gene: TRBD1; CDR3nt: TGTGCCAGCAGACGGACAGGGGGAGAGGGTGGCTACACCTTC; CDR3aa: CASRRTGGEGGYTF
v_gene: TRBV28; abundance: NA; j_gene: TRBJ1-5; d_gene: NA; CDR3nt: TGTGCCAGCAGTTACGCAGGGGACGGTCAGCCCCAGCATTTT; CDR3aa: CASSYAGDGQPQHF
v_gene: TRBV7-8; abundance: NA; j_gene: TRBJ2-1; d_gene: TRBD2; CDR3nt: TGTGCCAGCAGAGCCCCCGGGACTACTTACAATGAGCAGTTCTTC; CDR3aa: CASRAPGTTYNEQFF
v_gene: TRBV19; abundance: NA; j_gene: TRBJ2-5; d_gene: NA; CDR3nt: TGTGCCAGTAGTATGAGCGGGTCCCAACAAGAGACCCAGTACTTC; CDR3aa: CASSMSGSQQETQYF
v_gene: TRBV6-1; abundance: NA; j_gene: TRBJ1-1; d_gene: NA; CDR3nt: TGTGCCAGCACCGGGGGGCAGTTGAACACTGAAGCTTTCTTT; CDR3aa: CASTGGQLNTEAFF
v_gene: TRBV18; abundance: NA; j_gene: TRBJ1-1; d_gene: NA; CDR3nt: TGTGCCAGCTCACCTCAAGGGGGGTTAAGGAACACTGAAGCTTTCTTT; CDR3aa: CASSPQGGLRNTEAFF
v_gene: TRBV7-2; abundance: NA; j_gene: TRBJ1-5; d_gene: TRBD1; CDR3nt: TGTGCCAGCAGCCGTGGACAGGGCTTTTTTCAGCCCCAGCATTTT; CDR3aa: CASSRGQGFFQPQHF
v_gene: TRBV4-1; abundance: NA; j_gene: TRBJ1-1; d_gene: NA; CDR3nt: TGCGCCAGCAGCCAAGAAAGGGTGGACATCCGGGCTTTCTTT; CDR3aa: CASSQERVDIRAFF
v_gene: TRBV7-9; abundance: NA; j_gene: TRBJ2-3; d_gene: NA; CDR3nt: TGTGCCAGCAGCCTCACTAGAGATACGCAGTATTTT; CDR3aa: CASSLTRDTQYF
v_gene: TRBV5-6; abundance: NA; j_gene: TRBJ2-5; d_gene: NA; CDR3nt: TGTGCCAGCAGCTTAGGGCAAGGGGGGAACCAGTACTTC; CDR3aa: CASSLGQGGNQYF
v_gene: TRBV29-1; abundance: NA; j_gene: TRBJ1-1; d_gene: NA; CDR3nt: TGCAGCGTTGAAGACAGGGTCGGCACTGAAGCTTTCTTT; CDR3aa: CSVEDRVGTEAFF
v_gene: TRBV23-1; abundance: NA; j_gene: TRBJ2-5; d_gene: TRBD1; CDR3nt: TGCGCCAGCAGTCAATGGCGGCAGGGGGCTCGGAGGCAAGAGACCCAGTACTTC; CDR3aa: CASSQWRQGARRQETQYF
v_gene: TRBV27; abundance: NA; j_gene: TRBJ2-2; d_gene: NA; CDR3nt: TGTGCCAGCAGTTCTAGGACCACCGTAGGGGAGCTGTTTTTT; CDR3aa: CASSSRTTVGELFF
v_gene: TRBV5-3; abundance: NA; j_gene: TRBJ1-2; d_gene: NA; CDR3nt: TGTGCCAGAAGCTACGCACGCAGGGAATGCAACTATGGCTACACCTTC; CDR3aa: CARSYARRECNYGYTF
v_gene: TRBV9; abundance: once; j_gene: TRBJ1-2; d_gene: NA; CDR3nt: TGTGCCAGCAGAGACGGAACCACTAACTATGGCTACACCTTC; CDR3aa: CASRDGTTNYGYTF
v_gene: TRBV18; abundance: NA; j_gene: TRBJ2-6; d_gene: NA; CDR3nt: TGTGCCAGCTCACCACCGGGGGCTGGGGCCAACGTCCTGACTTTC; CDR3aa: CASSPPGAGANVLTF
v_gene: TRBV2; abundance: NA; j_gene: TRBJ2-3; d_gene: NA; CDR3nt: TGTGCCAGCAGTGTACTCCAGAACACAGATACGCAGTATTTT; CDR3aa: CASSVLQNTDTQYF
v_gene: TRBV29-1; abundance: NA; j_gene: TRBJ2-5; d_gene: NA; CDR3nt: TGCAGCGTTGAGCACAGCCAAGAGACCCAGTACTTC; CDR3aa: CSVEHSQETQYF
v_gene: TRBV28; abundance: few; j_gene: TRBJ2-1; d_gene: TRBD2; CDR3nt: TGTGCCAGCAGTTTATGGACTCTAGCGGGGGGGCCTGGTGAGCAGTTCTTC; CDR3aa: CASSLWTLAGGPGEQFF
v_gene: TRBV19; abundance: NA; j_gene: TRBJ1-6; d_gene: TRBD1; CDR3nt: TGTGCCAGTAGTAGGGGACAGGGCCGGACCAGTTCACCCCTCCACTTT; CDR3aa: CASSRGQGRTSSPLHF
v_gene: TRBV4-3; abundance: NA; j_gene: TRBJ2-7; d_gene: NA; CDR3nt: TGCGCCAGCAGCCAAGCGGGACGGGACGGGGTAGTTGAGCAGTACTTC; CDR3aa: CASSQAGRDGVVEQYF
v_gene: TRBV21-1; abundance: NA; j_gene: TRBJ1-2; d_gene: NA; CDR3nt: TGTGCCAGCAGCATCTTCGTCCGAGGACAGCCAAACTATGGCTACACCTTC; CDR3aa: CASSIFVRGQPNYGYTF
v_gene: TRBV29-1; abundance: NA; j_gene: TRBJ2-5; d_gene: NA; CDR3nt: TGCAGCGTTGCCTTGGAGACCCAGTACTTC; CDR3aa: CSVALETQYF
v_gene: TRBV15; abundance: few; j_gene: TRBJ1-4; d_gene: NA; CDR3nt: TGTGCCACCAGAAATATAGGGAGGGAAGATGAAAAACTGTTTTTT; CDR3aa: CATRNIGREDEKLFF